These T cell receptor beta chains were read from a single sample in a study of blood T cell repertoires in COVID-19. Only in-frame clones appear in the TCRdb table, and some are missing; sequencing was by immunoSEQ multiplex PCR. The sample carries approximately 70,000 clones, around 88% recorded once. The specimen sequenced was peripheral blood. The receptors derive from a woman aged 70-85 years with acute or convalescent COVID-19. The CDR3 runs from the conserved cysteine through the conserved F or W. D genes are given only for firm matches. Clone sizes are given selectively: once, few, many, or a class where the clone is expanded.

size,J,D,V,CDR3,DNA
.,TRBJ1-1,.,TRBV6-5,CASSSTGNTEAFF,TGTGCCAGCAGTTCCACAGGGAACACTGAAGCTTTCTTT
.,TRBJ2-1,TRBD2,TRBV6-5,CASSWAGVNEQFF,TGTGCCAGCTCCTGGGCGGGGGTTAATGAGCAGTTCTTC
.,TRBJ2-5,.,TRBV18,CASSIQETQYF,TGTGCCAGCTCAATACAAGAGACCCAGTACTTC
.,TRBJ1-4,.,TRBV6-1,CASSGLARQNSPTNEKLFF,TGTGCCAGCAGTGGCCTTGCGAGACAGAACTCCCCAACTAATGAAAAACTGTTTTTT
.,TRBJ2-1,TRBD1,TRBV5-1,CASSTDRTDEQFF,TGCGCCAGCAGCACGGACAGGACAGATGAGCAGTTCTTC
.,TRBJ1-2,.,TRBV7-3,CASSLRGYGYTF,TGTGCCAGCAGCTTACGCGGTTATGGCTACACCTTC
few,TRBJ1-4,.,TRBV5-1,CASSGAAGSTTNEKLFF,TGCGCCAGCAGCGGAGCGGCGGGGAGTACAACTAATGAAAAACTGTTTTTT
.,TRBJ2-3,.,TRBV6-2/TRBV6-3,CASSYSGGFTDTQYF,TGTGCCAGCAGTTACTCAGGAGGGTTCACAGATACGCAGTATTTT
.,TRBJ2-3,TRBD1,TRBV30,CAWSAGTVTDTQYF,TGTGCCTGGAGCGCCGGGACAGTCACAGATACGCAGTATTTT
.,TRBJ2-5,TRBD2,TRBV5-8,CASSRGTSGGASETQYF,TGTGCCAGCAGCCGCGGGACTAGCGGGGGGGCAAGTGAGACCCAGTACTTC
.,TRBJ1-1,.,TRBV29-1,CSVEARDRLNTEAFF,TGCAGCGTTGAAGCTCGAGACAGGTTGAACACTGAAGCTTTCTTT
.,TRBJ1-4,.,TRBV7-9,CASNSPAMEAAWREKLFF,TGTGCCAGCAACTCCCCGGCAATGGAGGCCGCTTGGCGTGAAAAACTGTTTTTT
.,TRBJ1-2,TRBD1,TRBV4-3,CASSQSSLDRAGYTF,TGCGCCAGCAGCCAAAGTTCCCTCGACAGGGCCGGCTACACCTTC
.,TRBJ1-6,TRBD1,TRBV3-1/TRBV3-2,CASSDRVTNSPLHF,TGTGCCAGCAGCGACAGGGTCACGAATTCACCCCTCCACTTT
few,TRBJ1-6,TRBD1,TRBV7-8,CASSPQDRDGSPLHF,TGTGCCAGCAGCCCGCAAGACAGGGATGGTTCACCCCTCCACTTT
.,TRBJ2-5,.,TRBV2,CASNLVGDQETQYF,TGTGCCAGCAACTTAGTCGGTGACCAAGAGACCCAGTACTTC
.,TRBJ2-1,TRBD2,TRBV7-2,CASSSSGGSYNEQFF,TGTGCCAGCAGCAGTAGCGGGGGAAGTTACAATGAGCAGTTCTTC
.,TRBJ1-5,.,TRBV27,CASSSSGRQPQHF,TGTGCCAGCAGTTCTAGTGGCCGTCAGCCCCAGCATTTT
.,TRBJ2-2,TRBD2,TRBV14,CASSRREGTGELFF,TGTGCCAGTTCTCGGCGGGAGGGCACCGGGGAGCTGTTTTTT
.,TRBJ2-2,TRBD2,TRBV5-1,CASSLQIAGVGGELFF,TGCGCCAGCAGCTTGCAGATAGCGGGAGTAGGCGGGGAGCTGTTTTTT
.,TRBJ1-6,TRBD1,TRBV7-9,CASSHNAKDRGYNSPLHF,TGTGCCAGCAGCCACAACGCCAAGGACAGGGGATATAATTCACCCCTCCACTTT
.,TRBJ2-5,.,TRBV25-1,CASSEPQGQETQYF,TGTGCCAGCAGTGAACCGCAGGGGCAAGAGACCCAGTACTTC
.,TRBJ2-1,TRBD1,TRBV6-1,CASSEYGTAVINEQFF,TGTGCCAGCAGTGAATATGGGACAGCGGTGATCAATGAGCAGTTCTTC
.,TRBJ1-5,.,TRBV11-2,CASSLGRAGNQPQHF,TGTGCCAGCAGCTTAGGCAGGGCGGGCAATCAGCCCCAGCATTTT